The present TCR beta chain was sequenced within a study of cytomegalovirus exposure and HLA in healthy donors. On this clone: No antigen is known for it.

Assay: immunoSEQ multiplex PCR; the TCRdb copy retains only in-frame clones and omits some. The sample carries about 160,000 clones, under 90% recorded once. Findings of the study overall: A few of the chains that were CMV-associated were confirmed in vitro to be specific for CMV antigens.

From germline, CDR1 is SGHDN and CDR2 FVKESK. Deletions cut 4 bases from V and 2 bases from J, with 15 bases between. CDR3 length: 16 amino acids. Sample: PBMCs. The clonotype originates from a woman between 18 and 29 years old in good health and CMV-seropositive. The rearrangement uses TRBV14 and TRBJ2-4, with a tentative D call TRBD2 (6 bases). The CDR3 DNA reads as TGTGCCAGCAGCCTCCGGGGGACGTATTCCAAAAACATTCAGTACTTC. This gives the protein CASSLRGTYSKNIQYF.